Listed below are T cell receptor beta chains from one sample, sequenced in a study of cytomegalovirus exposure and HLA in healthy donors. Sequencing was performed with immunoSEQ multiplex PCR; in TCRdb, only in-frame clones are kept and a portion is missing. This repertoire includes around 74,000 clones. The sequencing input was PBMCs. These receptors were obtained from a man younger than 45 in good health and CMV-seronegative. Each CDR3 is given with its conserved first and last residue. A D gene is named only where the DNA matches it firmly. Only part of the rows carry a size: once, few, many, or a class if the clone is expanded.

cdr3_nt cdr3_aa j_call clone_size d_call v_call
TGTGCCAGCAGCTTTAGCCGGGACAGGGCGGTGAACACTGAAGCTTTCTTT CASSFSRDRAVNTEAFF TRBJ1-1 - TRBD1 TRBV5-4
TGCGCCAGCAGCTTGTGGGGGCAGAGCTCCTACAATGAGCAGTTCTTC CASSLWGQSSYNEQFF TRBJ2-1 - - TRBV5-1
TGCGCCAGCAGCTTGGACAGAAACACTGAAGCTTTCTTT CASSLDRNTEAFF TRBJ1-1 - - TRBV5-1
TGTGCCACCCAGACAGGCTTAAACACTGAAGCTTTCTTT CATQTGLNTEAFF TRBJ1-1 - - TRBV2
TGTGCCAGCAGGCAACGGCGCGGCTACAATGAAAAACTGTTTTTT CASRQRRGYNEKLFF TRBJ1-4 - - TRBV27
TGTGCCAGCAGCCAAGATTCGTATCGAGGCGCCCTGAACACTGAAGCTTTCTTT CASSQDSYRGALNTEAFF TRBJ1-1 - - TRBV4-2
TGTGCCAGCAGTTACAGGGTGGACGGGCAGTACTTC CASSYRVDGQYF TRBJ2-7 - - TRBV2
TGTGCCAGCAGCTTGGATACTAGCGGCCAAGAAGAGACCCAGTACTTC CASSLDTSGQEETQYF TRBJ2-5 - TRBD2 TRBV7-8
TGTGCCAGCAGCCCCAGGACAGGAGCTCCTGAGGTAGCTTTCTTT CASSPRTGAPEVAFF TRBJ1-1 - TRBD1 TRBV11-3
TGTGCCAGCGCGGGCTGGGGCTCCTACAATGAGCAGTTCTTC CASAGWGSYNEQFF TRBJ2-1 - - TRBV6-5
TGTGCCAGCAGCTTGCTAGCGGGGGGAGGGGAGACCCAGTACTTC CASSLLAGGGETQYF TRBJ2-5 - TRBD2 TRBV11-2
TGCAGCGTTGGAGGTAATAATGAGCAGTTCTTC CSVGGNNEQFF TRBJ2-1 - - TRBV29-1
TGTGCCAGCAGCCTGGGGCAGGGAAGGTGGCAGTTCTTC CASSLGQGRWQFF TRBJ2-1 - - TRBV5-6
TGCGCCAGCAGCTTTGCAGGGGAAGAGACCCAGTACTTC CASSFAGEETQYF TRBJ2-5 - - TRBV5-1
TGTGCCAGCAGTCGACAGGGAGAGGTCTATGGCTACACCTTC CASSRQGEVYGYTF TRBJ1-2 - TRBD1 TRBV7-2
TGTGCCAGCAGCCGCGGACAGGAAAACACTGAAGCTTTCTTT CASSRGQENTEAFF TRBJ1-1 - TRBD1 TRBV5-4
TGTGCCAGCAGTGAAGTGGGAAGGGGGGGCACTGAAGCTTTCTTT CASSEVGRGGTEAFF TRBJ1-1 - - TRBV6-1
TGCGCCAGCAGCCAAGGAGACGGGACAGTCAAATCAAACTCTGGCTACACCTTC CASSQGDGTVKSNSGYTF TRBJ1-2 - TRBD1 TRBV4-1
TGCAGTGCTAGTGAGAGGAATGAGCAGTTCTTC CSASERNEQFF TRBJ2-1 - - TRBV20-1
TGTGCCAGCAGTGACGGGGCCACAGGGGTTGATGAGCAGTTCTTC CASSDGATGVDEQFF TRBJ2-1 medium-sized TRBD1 TRBV6-4
TGTGCCATCAAGGCCGGAGGAAATCAGCCCCAGCATTTT CAIKAGGNQPQHF TRBJ1-5 - - TRBV10-3
TGTGCCAGCAGCTTGGCTAGCGGGAGGGCGACCGGGGAGCTGTTTTTT CASSLASGRATGELFF TRBJ2-2 - TRBD2 TRBV5-6
TGTGCCAGTGAGCTAGCGGGGAAGGTCGGGGAGCTGTTTTTT CASELAGKVGELFF TRBJ2-2 - TRBD2 TRBV19
TGTGCCAGCAGTTATCATACAGGGGGCAGGGAGACCCAGTACTTC CASSYHTGGRETQYF TRBJ2-5 - TRBD1 TRBV27
TGTGCCAGCAGCTTAGGCTTGGCCTCCTACGAGCAGTACTTC CASSLGLASYEQYF TRBJ2-7 - - TRBV11-2
TGTGCCAGCAGATCAGCGGTCTCCTACGAGCAGTACTTC CASRSAVSYEQYF TRBJ2-7 - - TRBV6-6
TGTGCCAGCAGCTTGGGGGTGGAGCGGGTATCCTCCTACGAGCAGTACTTC CASSLGVERVSSYEQYF TRBJ2-7 - - TRBV5-4
TGCGCCAGCAGCTTCGGTGGGGCCACTGAAGCTTTCTTT CASSFGGATEAFF TRBJ1-1 - - TRBV5-1
TGTGCCAGCAGTTTGACTGGCCTCGGGGGGTACACCTTC CASSLTGLGGYTF TRBJ1-2 - - TRBV6-6
TGTGCCAGCAGCTGGGGGGGACGGCTGGGGAACTACGAGCAGTACTTC CASSWGGRLGNYEQYF TRBJ2-7 - TRBD2 TRBV5-4
TGTGCCAGCAGCGCGACTAGTCTAGATACGCAGTATTTT CASSATSLDTQYF TRBJ2-3 - - TRBV9
TGTGCCATCAGTGAGCAGGGTTTTAGAGAGACCCAGTACTTC CAISEQGFRETQYF TRBJ2-5 - - TRBV10-3
TGTGCCAGCAGTTTGTCCCAGGGGCGCACTGAAGCTTTCTTT CASSLSQGRTEAFF TRBJ1-1 - - TRBV27
TGTGCCAGCGCGGTCAGGGGCGATCAGCCCCAGCATTTT CASAVRGDQPQHF TRBJ1-5 - - TRBV4-2
TGTGCCAGCAGTGAATGGGGGGGGAACACCGGGGAGCTGTTTTTT CASSEWGGNTGELFF TRBJ2-2 - TRBD2 TRBV6-1
TGTGCCAGCAGCCCGGGGGTCGAGTGGAATGGTCAAGAGACCCAGTACTTC CASSPGVEWNGQETQYF TRBJ2-5 - - TRBV7-8
TGTGCCAGCAGCCCGGACAGTCGCTATGGCTACACCTTC CASSPDSRYGYTF TRBJ1-2 - - TRBV6-5
TGTGCCAGTAGCACCGGGACAGACTATGGCTACACCTTC CASSTGTDYGYTF TRBJ1-2 - TRBD1 TRBV19
TGCAGCGTCGCAGACAGGGTAGGTCAGCCCCAGCATTTT CSVADRVGQPQHF TRBJ1-5 - TRBD1 TRBV29-1
TGCGCCAGCAGCCAAGGGGGGGGCCTTAACTATGGCTACACCTTC CASSQGGGLNYGYTF TRBJ1-2 - - TRBV4-1
TGTGCCAGCAGCGTAGTGGGACAGGGGTGGGGGACCCAGTACTTC CASSVVGQGWGTQYF TRBJ2-5 - TRBD1 TRBV9